The clone carrying this TCR beta chain came up once. Its antigen is undetermined. The sample has other DNA sequences that encode this CDR3 too. The sample belongs to a study of shared clonotypes between healthy human individuals. Study-level information: The cohort had two women and a few men, ages 18 to 49. Study findings and constraints: Between a handful of donors, naive CD4 clonotypes were shared at a level of about 5%.

Germline lookup yields CDR1 MDHEN and CDR2 SYDVKM. Between the trimmed V and J ends, which lost 2 bases and 1 base, there was a span of 9 bases. The CDR3 totals 15 residues. The authors' processing: Filtering differed since immunoSEQ provided only junctions, with no quality scores. Profiled with immunoSEQ multiplex PCR; TCRdb holds only in-frame clones, not every one. The V and J calls and clone size are taken from that table; D and trimming were inferred from the DNA. The repertoire has about 2.5 million clones, around 93% of them found once; the top ten carry about 0.41%. The specimen sequenced was naive CD4+ T cells from PBMCs. Subset defined: CD45RA+ positively selected. This chain connects TRBV28 to TRBJ1-5; maybe TRBD1 (5 bases). The clonotype comes from a young man in good health. Some clones in this sample may be carry-over from other donors' samples. In DNA, the CDR3 is TGTGCCAGCAGTTTACAGGGCAGAAGCAATCAGCCCCAGCATTTT. Protein: CASSLQGRSNQPQHF.